Given below is one T cell receptor beta chain in context. What it binds is unknown. Method: immunoSEQ multiplex PCR; TCRdb's copy keeps in-frame clones and lacks some. The sample yields roughly 300,000 clones, about 86% seen once. The sample's treatment: approximately 18 received Ad26.COV2.S at low or high dose, single or two shots; roughly five received placebo; per-sample allocation not given. All samples were drawn on day 63, counting from the first vaccine or placebo injection. In the vaccine, an Ad26 vector expressed the SARS-CoV-2 spike of the Wuhan strain. The entry originates in a study of Ad26.COV2.S vaccination and SARS-CoV-2 variants. V gave up 0 bases and J gave up 3 bases; unmatched junction bases: 9. Germline V CDR1 and CDR2: SGHVS, FNYEAQ. This CDR3 spans 17 amino acids. Findings and caveats of the study: Vaccine recipients posted higher spike-specific TCR breadth than their placebo counterparts.

The sequenced sample was peripheral blood, obtained in a trial of Ad26.COV2.S vaccine versus placebo. This clonotype was obtained from a person aged 18-65 years who received the Ad26.COV2.S COVID-19 vaccine or a placebo. The chain links TRBV7-6 to TRBJ2-3; 7 nucleotides line up with TRBD2. CDR3 bases: TGTGCCAGCAGCTTAGCGCCCGGACTAGGTGCTACAGATACGCAGTATTTT. It specifies CASSLAPGLGATDTQYF.